A selection of T cell receptor beta chains follows, all from one sample in a study of Graves' ophthalmopathy and Graves' hyperthyroidism. Each CDR3 protein gets one entry after TCRdb re-called the multiplex PCR reads with MiXCR. The sample holds about 1.2 million distinct CDR3 sequences, roughly 35% seen once. The sample was peripheral blood or thyroid tissue (not recorded which). These receptors were taken from an adult man with Graves' hyperthyroidism. The CDR3 runs from the conserved cysteine through the conserved F or W. A D gene is named only where the DNA matches it firmly. Only some rows state a clone size, as once, few, many or a class for expanded clones.

v_call: TRBV4-3
d_call: TRBD1
j_call: TRBJ2-7
clone_size: few
cdr3_nt: TGCGCCAGCAGCCTGGACCCCGGGACAGGTGGCGAGCAGTACTTC
cdr3_aa: CASSLDPGTGGEQYF

v_call: TRBV9
d_call: TRBD1
j_call: TRBJ2-6
clone_size: many
cdr3_nt: TGTGCCAGCAGCGGGACAGGGGCCGGGGCCAACGTCCTGACTTTC
cdr3_aa: CASSGTGAGANVLTF

v_call: TRBV2
d_call: -
j_call: TRBJ1-3
clone_size: -
cdr3_nt: TGTGCCAGCAGCGCGGGTCTCGGGTCCAGGCCGAGCTCTGGAAACACCATATATTTT
cdr3_aa: CASSAGLGSRPSSGNTIYF

v_call: TRBV7-8
d_call: TRBD1
j_call: TRBJ2-5
clone_size: many
cdr3_nt: TGTGCCAGCAGCTACTTGACAGGGCTAGAGACCCAGTACTTC
cdr3_aa: CASSYLTGLETQYF

v_call: TRBV2
d_call: TRBD1
j_call: TRBJ2-7
clone_size: -
cdr3_nt: TGTGCCAGCGGCTATAATCCGGGACAGGGGGGTTACGAGCAGTACTTC
cdr3_aa: CASGYNPGQGGYEQYF

v_call: TRBV20-1
d_call: TRBD2
j_call: TRBJ2-5
clone_size: -
cdr3_nt: TGCAGTGCTAGGCTCATGGGGGGGATATCAGAGACCCAGTACTTC
cdr3_aa: CSARLMGGISETQYF

v_call: TRBV14
d_call: -
j_call: TRBJ1-4
clone_size: -
cdr3_nt: TGTGCCAGCAGCCAGTCAGGGCATGATGAAAAACTGTTTTTT
cdr3_aa: CASSQSGHDEKLFF

v_call: TRBV10-3
d_call: -
j_call: TRBJ1-6
clone_size: many
cdr3_nt: TGTGCCATCAGTGTAGCGGCTTCCTATAATTCACCCCTCCACTTT
cdr3_aa: CAISVAASYNSPLHF

v_call: TRBV7-2
d_call: TRBD2
j_call: TRBJ2-7
clone_size: many
cdr3_nt: TGTGCCAGCAGCTACACGGGGACTAGCGGGAGTGTCGAGCAGTACTTC
cdr3_aa: CASSYTGTSGSVEQYF

v_call: TRBV6-4
d_call: -
j_call: TRBJ1-5
clone_size: many
cdr3_nt: TGTGCCAGCTTTACCGGGGGCAATCAGCCCCAGCATTTT
cdr3_aa: CASFTGGNQPQHF

v_call: TRBV15
d_call: -
j_call: TRBJ1-2
clone_size: few
cdr3_nt: TGTGCCACCAGCAGAGTTGGGGCGGCCTATGGCTACACCTTC
cdr3_aa: CATSRVGAAYGYTF

v_call: TRBV5-1
d_call: -
j_call: TRBJ1-3
clone_size: many
cdr3_nt: TGTGCCAGCAGTTTTCAAGGGGGCTCTGGAAACACCATATATTTT
cdr3_aa: CASSFQGGSGNTIYF

v_call: TRBV10-3
d_call: TRBD1
j_call: TRBJ1-6
clone_size: -
cdr3_nt: TGTGCCATCAGCGGGGGACAGGGGGTTTCACCCCTCCACTTT
cdr3_aa: CAISGGQGVSPLHF

v_call: TRBV7-9
d_call: TRBD1
j_call: TRBJ1-5
clone_size: -
cdr3_nt: TGTGCCAGCAGCCAAGAAGTACAGGGGGCCACCGATCAGCCCCAGCATTTT
cdr3_aa: CASSQEVQGATDQPQHF

v_call: TRBV7-9
d_call: -
j_call: TRBJ1-4
clone_size: -
cdr3_nt: TGTGCCAGCAGCTTACAGGGTAATCGTCTGTTTTTT
cdr3_aa: CASSLQGNRLFF

v_call: TRBV20-1
d_call: -
j_call: TRBJ2-7
clone_size: many
cdr3_nt: TGCAGTGCTAGAACACAGGAGACGACGTACGAGCAGTACTTC
cdr3_aa: CSARTQETTYEQYF

v_call: TRBV30
d_call: -
j_call: TRBJ1-2
clone_size: few
cdr3_nt: TGTGCCTTTCGACAGAAGAGTAACTATGGCTACACCTTC
cdr3_aa: CAFRQKSNYGYTF

v_call: TRBV12-3/TRBV12-4
d_call: -
j_call: TRBJ2-7
clone_size: many
cdr3_nt: TGTGCCAGCAGTTTATGGCGGGCCGGACCCTACGAGCAGTACTTC
cdr3_aa: CASSLWRAGPYEQYF

v_call: TRBV10-3
d_call: TRBD1
j_call: TRBJ1-5
clone_size: -
cdr3_nt: TGTGCCATCAGCCCGACAGGGGATCAGCCCCAGCATTTT
cdr3_aa: CAISPTGDQPQHF

v_call: TRBV10-2
d_call: TRBD1
j_call: TRBJ2-7
clone_size: -
cdr3_nt: TGCGCCAGCGCGGGACAGGGCACCGGGGAGCTGTACTTC
cdr3_aa: CASAGQGTGELYF

v_call: TRBV7-8
d_call: -
j_call: TRBJ1-5
clone_size: many
cdr3_nt: TGTGCCAGCAGCTTAGCTAACAATCAGGGGAACGGACAGCCCCAGCATTTT
cdr3_aa: CASSLANNQGNGQPQHF

v_call: TRBV24-1
d_call: TRBD1
j_call: TRBJ1-1
clone_size: many
cdr3_nt: TGTGCCACCCGCGCAGGGGGAATGAACACTGAAGCTTTCTTT
cdr3_aa: CATRAGGMNTEAFF

v_call: TRBV3-1
d_call: TRBD2
j_call: TRBJ2-7
clone_size: few
cdr3_nt: TGTGCCAGCAGCCTAAGACTACTAGCGGGCGAGCAGTACTTC
cdr3_aa: CASSLRLLAGEQYF

v_call: TRBV6-5
d_call: -
j_call: TRBJ1-6
clone_size: -
cdr3_nt: TGTGCCAGCAGTTACTCCGGGCGGCCCCCTGGATCACCCCTCCACTTT
cdr3_aa: CASSYSGRPPGSPLHF

v_call: TRBV20-1
d_call: TRBD2
j_call: TRBJ2-2
clone_size: few
cdr3_nt: TGCAGTGCTAGAGATGGCGGGAGGGCCACCGGGGAGCTGTTTTTT
cdr3_aa: CSARDGGRATGELFF

v_call: TRBV29-1
d_call: -
j_call: TRBJ1-2
clone_size: many
cdr3_nt: TGCAGCGGTGGGACACCCGGGGTCTATGGCTACACCTTC
cdr3_aa: CSGGTPGVYGYTF

v_call: TRBV11-3
d_call: TRBD1
j_call: TRBJ2-2
clone_size: few
cdr3_nt: TGTGCCAGCAGCCCCCGACAGGGGGTGAACACCGGGGAGCTGTTTTTT
cdr3_aa: CASSPRQGVNTGELFF

v_call: TRBV29-1
d_call: -
j_call: TRBJ2-5
clone_size: many
cdr3_nt: TGCAGCGTTATCCAAGGGTCCAGGGCGCAAGAGACCCAGTACTTC
cdr3_aa: CSVIQGSRAQETQYF